This T cell receptor beta chain originates from a study of T cells in Graves' hyperthyroidism and ophthalmopathy. The CDR3 extends over 15 amino acids. The V gene's germline CDR1 is SGHRS and CDR2 YFSETQ. The V and J ends lost 0 bases and 5 bases respectively, with 12 bases between them. Template material for amplifying TCR beta CDR3 regions consisted of RNA transcripts. The HTBI primer set drove a first-round RT-PCR of the TCR CDR3. TCRdb reanalysed the multiplex PCR reads using MiXCR and keeps one entry per CDR3 protein. The table shows 350,000 or so distinct CDR3 sequences, with around 20% occurring only once. At least ten counts were recorded for this clonotype.

The J gene is TRBJ2-1, the V gene TRBV5-1; no definite D call. This TCR came from a woman aged 50 to 60 with Graves' hyperthyroidism. The sequencing input was blood. CDR3 DNA sequence: TGCGCCAGCAGCTTGGGTCTAGAGATGAACAATGAGCAGTTCTTC. Its translation is CASSLGLEMNNEQFF.